A selection of T cell receptor beta chains follows, all from one sample in a study of T cells in Graves' hyperthyroidism and ophthalmopathy. TCRdb analysed the multiplex PCR reads with MiXCR anew, one entry per CDR3 protein. The sample holds 530,000 or so distinct CDR3 sequences, about half seen once. What was sequenced was peripheral blood or thyroid tissue (not recorded which). All receptors come from a woman aged 18-29 years with Graves' hyperthyroidism. CDR3s include the opening cysteine and the closing phenylalanine or tryptophan. The D gene is left open where the match is weak. Only part of the rows carry a size: once, few, many, or a class if the clone is expanded.

J gene: TRBJ2-3; V gene: TRBV3-1; CDR3 length: 15; clone size: NA; D gene: TRBD1; CDR3 DNA: TGTGCCAGCAGCAGATGGGACAGAGACACAGATACGCAGTATTTT; CDR3 protein: CASSRWDRDTDTQYF
J gene: TRBJ2-7; V gene: TRBV15; CDR3 length: 15; clone size: NA; D gene: TRBD1; CDR3 DNA: TGTGCCACCAGCACCCGGGACAGGGAGGACTACGAGCAGTACTTC; CDR3 protein: CATSTRDREDYEQYF
J gene: TRBJ1-1; V gene: TRBV6-9; CDR3 length: 14; clone size: once; D gene: NA; CDR3 DNA: TGTGCCAGCAGTTATGATACAACGAACACTGAAGCTTTCTTT; CDR3 protein: CASSYDTTNTEAFF
J gene: TRBJ1-4; V gene: TRBV7-9; CDR3 length: 13; clone size: NA; D gene: NA; CDR3 DNA: TGTGCCAACAGCCCTGACACCGGGGAAAAACTGTTTTTT; CDR3 protein: CANSPDTGEKLFF
J gene: TRBJ1-5; V gene: TRBV20-1; CDR3 length: 15; clone size: NA; D gene: NA; CDR3 DNA: TGCAGTGCGAGACTTCGACCGGCGGGCGGGGAGACCCAGCATTTT; CDR3 protein: CSARLRPAGGETQHF
J gene: TRBJ2-7; V gene: TRBV5-6; CDR3 length: 13; clone size: many; D gene: NA; CDR3 DNA: TGTGCCAGCAGCTTGTCTTGGGGCTACGAGCAGTACTTC; CDR3 protein: CASSLSWGYEQYF
J gene: TRBJ2-7; V gene: TRBV7-9; CDR3 length: 15; clone size: NA; D gene: TRBD2; CDR3 DNA: TGTGCCAGCAGCTTAAAGACGGGGGGTAACCACGAGCAGTACTTC; CDR3 protein: CASSLKTGGNHEQYF
J gene: TRBJ2-1; V gene: TRBV7-2; CDR3 length: 12; clone size: few; D gene: NA; CDR3 DNA: TGTGCCAGCAGCTTTACGGACAATGAGCAGTTCTTC; CDR3 protein: CASSFTDNEQFF
J gene: TRBJ1-2; V gene: TRBV29-1; CDR3 length: 14; clone size: NA; D gene: NA; CDR3 DNA: TGCAGCGTTACACCCGTACAGGACAACTATGGCTACACCTTC; CDR3 protein: CSVTPVQDNYGYTF
J gene: TRBJ2-2; V gene: TRBV29-1; CDR3 length: 12; clone size: NA; D gene: NA; CDR3 DNA: TGCAGCGGGAGAAGGAGCACCGGGGAGCTGTTTTTT; CDR3 protein: CSGRRSTGELFF
J gene: TRBJ1-1; V gene: TRBV14; CDR3 length: 15; clone size: few; D gene: NA; CDR3 DNA: TGTGCCAGCAGCCCCCCCCCTCCCGCCTACACTGAAGCTTTCTTT; CDR3 protein: CASSPPPPAYTEAFF
J gene: TRBJ1-5; V gene: TRBV15; CDR3 length: 15; clone size: NA; D gene: NA; CDR3 DNA: TGTGCCACCAGCAGAGACCGGGGGGACAATCAGCCCCAGCATTTT; CDR3 protein: CATSRDRGDNQPQHF
J gene: TRBJ1-1; V gene: TRBV7-2; CDR3 length: 17; clone size: NA; D gene: NA; CDR3 DNA: TGTGCCAGCAGTTACCCTGGGTTCCTTACAGAGAACACTGAAGCTTTCTTT; CDR3 protein: CASSYPGFLTENTEAFF
J gene: TRBJ2-1; V gene: TRBV11-3; CDR3 length: 14; clone size: NA; D gene: NA; CDR3 DNA: TGTGCCAGCAGTAGATCGGGGCTATACAATGAGCAGTTCTTC; CDR3 protein: CASSRSGLYNEQFF
J gene: TRBJ1-2; V gene: TRBV15; CDR3 length: 14; clone size: NA; D gene: NA; CDR3 DNA: TGTGCCACCAGCAGAGATCTTTACGGCTATGGCTACACCTTC; CDR3 protein: CATSRDLYGYGYTF
J gene: TRBJ2-5; V gene: TRBV4-3; CDR3 length: 14; clone size: many; D gene: TRBD2; CDR3 DNA: TGCGCCAGCAGCCCCAGGACTAGCGGGGGGACCCAGTACTTC; CDR3 protein: CASSPRTSGGTQYF